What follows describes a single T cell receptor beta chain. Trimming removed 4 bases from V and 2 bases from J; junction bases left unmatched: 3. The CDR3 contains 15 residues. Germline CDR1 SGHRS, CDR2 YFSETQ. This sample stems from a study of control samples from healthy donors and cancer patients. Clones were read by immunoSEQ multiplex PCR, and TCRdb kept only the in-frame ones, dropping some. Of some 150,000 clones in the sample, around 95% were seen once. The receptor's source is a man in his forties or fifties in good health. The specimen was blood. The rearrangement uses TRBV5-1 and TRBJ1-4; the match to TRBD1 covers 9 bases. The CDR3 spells CASSLGQGTNEKLFF. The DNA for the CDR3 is TGCGCCAGCAGCCTAGGACAGGGGACTAATGAAAAACTGTTTTTT.